The 29 T cell receptor beta chains below were found in one sample sequenced in a study of cytotoxic CD8 clonotypes in ibrutinib-treated CLL. The method was immunoSEQ multiplex PCR; TCRdb's version includes in-frame clones alone and lacks a portion of them. The sample lists about 160,000 clones, roughly 80% occurring once. The sequenced sample was PBMCs, obtained after 12 months of ibrutinib treatment. The receptors derive from a human donor with chronic lymphocytic leukemia.

V is TRBV28 and J is TRBJ1-6; unclear D gene. The V gene's germline CDR1 is MDHEN and CDR2 SYDVKM. The V end was cut by 6 bases, the J end by 7 bases, with 16 bases between. The CDR3 is 15 amino acids. The CDR3 bases are TGTGCCAGCAGGAGTACCGGGGTGGGGAATTCACCCCTCCACTTT. Translating it yields CASRSTGVGNSPLHF.

The V and J genes are TRBV9 and TRBJ2-1; TRBD1 might be the D (6 bases). The V gene's germline CDR1 is SGDLS and CDR2 YYNGEE. Trimming removed 0 bases at V and 7 bases at J, with 11 bases between. CDR3 length: 14 amino acids. The CDR3 spells CASSVVGGNNEQFF. CDR3 sequence (DNA): TGTGCCAGCAGCGTAGTAGGGGGTAATAATGAGCAGTTCTTC.

The chain carries TRBV27 and TRBJ1-2; the D is unclear. Trimming stripped 3 bases from V and 8 bases from J, with 28 bases between. The CDR3 length is 18 residues. The germline gives CDR1 MNHEY, CDR2 SMNVEV (reference sequence). The CDR3 nucleotides are TGTGCCAGCAGTTTCCGGGTATACGACACCCGAACCTCCGGGGGCTACACCTTC. It translates to CASSFRVYDTRTSGGYTF.

This clone occurred a few times. The CDR3 nucleotides read TGTGCCAGCAGTTTGACAGATAATTCACCCCTCCACTTT. Protein product: CASSLTDNSPLHF. The chain carries TRBV27 and TRBJ1-6; D is possibly TRBD1 (5 bases). CDR3 length: 13 residues. Looked up from germline, CDR1 is MNHEY and CDR2 is SMNVEV (reference sequence). V shed 3 bases and J shed 5 bases, with 5 bases lying between them.

This chain links TRBV6-9 with TRBJ1-5; D is undetermined. V was trimmed by 6 bases and J by 2 bases, leaving 8 bases between them. Germline V gives CDR1 MNHGY, CDR2 SVAAGI. The CDR3 is made up of 13 amino acids. The CDR3: CASSRPRNQPQHF. The CDR3 DNA reads TGTGCCAGCAGCCGGCCTCGCAATCAGCCCCAGCATTTT.

The chain couples TRBV28 to TRBJ1-5; 8 bases are a match to TRBD1. Unmatched junction bases numbered 16, after V lost 4 bases and J lost 5 bases. CDR1 and CDR2 from the germline V gene are MDHEN and SYDVKM. CDR3 length: 18 amino acids. CDR3 loop: CASSSHTLRTGKHQPQHF. CDR3 in DNA: TGTGCCAGCAGTTCCCACACCTTAAGGACAGGGAAGCATCAGCCCCAGCATTTT.

This clone appeared a single time. CDR3 protein: CASSAQGGGTEAFF. In DNA, the CDR3 is TGTGCCAGCAGCGCACAGGGGGGAGGCACTGAAGCTTTCTTT. The genes are TRBV7-2 and TRBJ1-1; TRBD1 agrees at 8 bases. The junction had 6 bases not matched to a gene; V was cut back by 5 bases and J by 4 bases. The CDR3 has 14 residues. Looked up from germline, CDR1 is SGHTA and CDR2 is FQGNSA.

Notes on this clone: The sample contains more than one DNA sequence encoding this CDR3. The genes are TRBV4-1 and TRBJ1-4; unclear D gene. CDR3 size: 15 residues. V was clipped by 2 bases and J by 8 bases, with 15 bases between them. The germline V gene encodes CDR1 MGHRA and CDR2 YSYEKL. CDR3: CASSQLTGGTEKLFF. CDR3 DNA sequence: TGCGCCAGCAGCCAACTGACGGGTGGAACGGAAAAACTGTTTTTT.

V and J are TRBV9 and TRBJ2-5, with 9 bases lining up with TRBD2. Trimming cost V 7 bases and J 2 bases; bases outside gene matches: 6. The CDR3 extends over 14 amino acids. In germline, CDR1 is SGDLS, CDR2 YYNGEE. This CDR3 reads CASSTSGVQETQYF. The DNA for the CDR3 is TGTGCCAGCTCGACTAGCGGAGTACAAGAGACCCAGTACTTC. The full variable domain, its missing parts supplied by reference TRBV9 and TRBJ2-5, is DSGVTQTPKHLITATGQRVTLRCSPRSGDLSVYWYQQSLDQGLQFLIQYYNGEERAKGNILERFSAQQFPDLHSELNLSSLELGDSALYFCASSTSGVQETQYFGPGTRLLVL.

The chain is built from TRBV27 and TRBJ2-5; no definite D call. This CDR3 is 11 amino acids long. CDR1 is MNHEY and CDR2 is SMNVEV in the germline V gene (reference sequence). Trimming shortened V by 5 bases and J by 7 bases, and 8 bases separated the two germline ends. This chain's CDR3 is CASSHLGTQYF. The CDR3 bases are TGTGCCAGCAGTCATTTGGGGACCCAGTACTTC.

The chain couples TRBV10-3 to TRBJ1-2, with 7 positions matching TRBD1. The CDR3 totals 13 residues. Unmatched junction bases numbered 6, after V lost 3 bases and J lost 8 bases. CDR1 and CDR2 (germline): ENHRY, SYGVKD. CDR3 DNA sequence: TGTGCCATCAGTGAAACAGGGGTCGAGGGCTACACCTTC. The encoded protein is CAISETGVEGYTF.

This clone was counted a few times. This chain links TRBV27 with TRBJ1-5, with D unresolved. The CDR3 has 14 residues. Germline V lookup: CDR1 MNHEY, CDR2 SMNVEV (reference sequence). Trimming removed 5 bases at V and 9 bases at J, with 17 bases between. The CDR3 sequence: CASSVDWLRWPQHF. The CDR3 DNA sequence: TGTGCCAGCAGTGTCGACTGGCTCCGCTGGCCCCAGCATTTT.

This clone was picked up a small number of times. The CDR3 DNA sequence: TGTGCCAGCAGCGACGGGACTAGCGGGATCGGGGAGACCCAGTACTTC. Translating it yields CASSDGTSGIGETQYF. J is TRBJ2-5 and V is TRBV9; 13 nucleotides match TRBD2. The CDR3 is 16 residues long. V lost 3 bases to trimming and J lost 5 bases; unmatched junction nucleotides: 7. CDR1 SGDLS and CDR2 YYNGEE come from the germline V gene.

V is TRBV9 and J is TRBJ1-1, with D hard to call. V lost 4 bases and J 1 base, leaving 17 bases between the germline ends. CDR1 SGDLS and CDR2 YYNGEE come from the germline V gene. This CDR3 comprises 16 residues. The CDR3 loop reads CASSPSPSTANTEAFF. CDR3 nucleotide sequence: TGTGCCAGCAGCCCCTCTCCAAGCACGGCGAACACTGAAGCTTTCTTT.

This rearrangement joins TRBV7-9 to TRBJ2-7, with 8 nucleotides matching TRBD2. The CDR3 runs to 13 residues. V lost 8 bases to trimming and J lost 5 bases; unmatched junction nucleotides: 8. The V gene's germline CDR1 is SEHNR and CDR2 FQNEAQ (reference sequence). In DNA, the CDR3 is TGTGCCAGCGGTCGGGAGGGCCCCCACGAGCAGTACTTC. Translated: CASGREGPHEQYF.

This clone was recorded a few times. The chain joins TRBV30 to TRBJ1-4; possibly TRBD1 for D (6 bases). The germline CDR1 and CDR2 sequences are GTSNPN and SVGIG (reference sequence). Trimming stripped 0 bases from V and 7 bases from J, with 15 bases between. The CDR3 totals 15 residues. CDR3 amino acids: CAWSVRGQQREKLFF. The CDR3 region has the DNA TGTGCCTGGAGTGTACGGGGGCAACAGCGTGAAAAACTGTTTTTT.

The rearrangement uses TRBV2 and TRBJ2-6; D call uncertain. CDR3 size: 15 residues. V dropped 7 bases and J dropped 0 bases, with 10 bases sitting between them. CDR1 is SNHLY and CDR2 is FYNNEI in the germline V gene. DNA for the CDR3: TGTGCCAGCAAGGCCGCGTCCTCTGGGGCCAACGTCCTGACTTTC. Its translation: CASKAASSGANVLTF.

The chain carries TRBV6-1 and TRBJ2-5, with TRBD2 identical over 7 bases. V shed 2 bases and J 5 bases; nucleotides not matched to a gene: 11. The CDR3 extends over 16 amino acids. Germline loops: CDR1 MNHNS, CDR2 SASEGT. CDR3 DNA sequence: TGTGCCAGCAGTGAAATTGCTTTGATCGGGAGGGAGACCCAGTACTTC. This codes for CASSEIALIGRETQYF.

V gene TRBV5-6 combines with J gene TRBJ2-7, with D perhaps TRBD2 (7 bases). V lost 4 bases and J lost 1, with 18 bases in between. The germline CDR1 and CDR2 sequences are SGHDT and YYEEEE. This CDR3 has 16 amino acids. The CDR3 sequence is CASSPRGGGLSYEQYF. CDR3 bases: TGTGCCAGCAGCCCTCGGGGCGGGGGCCTTTCCTACGAGCAGTACTTC.

The J gene is TRBJ1-2, the V gene TRBV7-9; D is undetermined. The germline V gene encodes CDR1 SEHNR and CDR2 FQNEAQ (reference sequence). V was pared by 5 bases and J by 8 bases, with 15 bases between. The CDR3 is 13 residues long. This CDR3 is CASSPHVGGGYTF. For the CDR3, the DNA is TGTGCCAGCAGCCCCCACGTAGGAGGAGGCTACACCTTC.

The count of this clone is one. The chain carries TRBV4-2 and TRBJ2-7; 9 bases match TRBD1. Germline CDR1 and CDR2: LGHNA and YNFKEQ. This CDR3 has 17 residues. V lost 1 base and J lost 1; bases outside the gene matches: 8. In DNA form, the CDR3 reads TGTGCCAGCAGCCAAGTTCCGGGACAGGGAGCTTCCTACGAGCAGTACTTC. This gives the protein CASSQVPGQGASYEQYF.

The CDR3 loop reads CASSLPGTGAYEQYF. The CDR3 DNA is TGTGCCAGCAGTTTGCCTGGGACAGGGGCCTACGAGCAGTACTTC. This chain links TRBV28 with TRBJ2-7; 10 nucleotides match TRBD1. CDR3 size: 15 residues. The ends lost 3 bases at V and 2 bases at J; junction bases unmatched: 4. Germline lookup yields CDR1 MDHEN and CDR2 SYDVKM. The complete variable domain, with remaining parts taken from reference TRBV28 and TRBJ2-7, reads DVKVTQSSRYLVKRTGEKVFLECVQDMDHENMFWYRQDPGLGLRLIYFSYDVKMKEKGDIPEGYSVSREKKERFSLILESASTNQTSMYLCASSLPGTGAYEQYFGPGTRLTVT.

This chain uses TRBV7-2 with TRBJ2-3, with 8 bases fitting TRBD1. V shed 1 base, J shed 6 bases, and the junction held 6 bases outside the gene matches. The germline V gene has CDR1 SGHTA and CDR2 FQGNSA. This CDR3 is 15 amino acids long. The CDR3: CASSLGPGGPDTQYF. Here the CDR3 DNA reads TGTGCCAGCAGCTTAGGGCCAGGGGGCCCGGATACGCAGTATTTT.

The gene calls are TRBV7-2 and TRBJ2-7, with 8 bases lining up with TRBD2. After removal of 5 bases from V and 0 bases from J, the junction contained 15 bases not matched to a gene. CDR3 size: 18 residues. Germline lookup yields CDR1 SGHTA and CDR2 FQGNSA. The CDR3 loop is CASSVLLASGSGSYEQYF. The CDR3 region has the DNA TGTGCCAGCAGCGTCCTGTTGGCAAGCGGGAGTGGCTCCTACGAGCAGTACTTC. The variable domain in full, completed from reference TRBV7-2 and TRBJ2-7, reads GAGVSQSPSNKVTEKGKDVELRCDPISGHTALYWYRQSLGQGLEFLIYFQGNSAPDKSGLPSDRFSAERTGGSVSTLTIQRTQQEDSAVYLCASSVLLASGSGSYEQYFGPGTRLTVT.

The chain joins TRBV5-1 to TRBJ1-1; 8 bases match TRBD1. Trimming cost V 4 bases and J 1 base; bases outside gene matches: 9. In germline, CDR1 is SGHRS, CDR2 YFSETQ. This CDR3 is built from 16 residues. CDR3 sequence reads: CASSTGQGGRNTEAFF. CDR3 nucleotides: TGCGCCAGCAGCACCGGACAGGGAGGGAGGAACACTGAAGCTTTCTTT.

The rearrangement uses TRBV5-4 and TRBJ1-4; TRBD1 matches 7 bases. This CDR3 comprises 15 residues. Germline lookup yields CDR1 SGHNT and CDR2 YYREEE (reference sequence). V lost 4 bases to trimming and J lost 0 bases; unmatched junction nucleotides: 3. CDR3 coding DNA: TGTGCCAGCAGCCGACAGGGCTCAACTAATGAAAAACTGTTTTTT. Translation: CASSRQGSTNEKLFF.

The V call is TRBV7-9, the J call TRBJ2-5; 14 positions match TRBD2. Germline-derived CDR1 and CDR2 are SEHNR and FQNEAQ (reference sequence). The CDR3 has 17 amino acids. V lost 5 bases and J lost 9; bases outside the gene matches: 14. CDR3 sequence: CASSPSGLAGGPGAQYF. In nucleotides, the CDR3 is TGTGCCAGCAGCCCAAGCGGACTAGCGGGAGGTCCTGGGGCCCAGTACTTC.

This chain joins TRBV7-2 and TRBJ2-2; D remains unclear. This CDR3 is built from 13 residues. The ends were cut back, 4 bases at V and 5 bases at J, with 8 bases in the middle. Germline V gene lookup returns CDR1 SGHTA and CDR2 FQGNSA. Here the CDR3 DNA reads TGTGCCAGCAGCTCGCGTGGAACCGGGGAGCTGTTTTTT. Protein product: CASSSRGTGELFF.

The CDR3 DNA reads as TGTGCCAGCACCAAACAGGGGCCAAGCGGGGAGCTGTTTTTT. Protein sequence: CASTKQGPSGELFF. The chain employs TRBV11-2 and TRBJ2-2; 7 nucleotides line up with TRBD1. CDR1 is SGHAT, CDR2 FQNNGV, per germline. This CDR3 has 14 residues. After removal of 7 bases from V and 7 bases from J, the junction contained 9 bases not matched to a gene.